A few counts support the clone carrying this T cell receptor (beta chain). Its target is unknown. This sample is drawn from a study of T cell repertoires in cytomegalovirus infection. Study details: CMV infection and matching HLA type were both indicated by public TCR beta signatures.

TCRdb fed the reads into MiXCR, producing one record per CDR3 protein. The repertoire holds hundreds of thousands of distinct CDR3 sequences, with roughly 33% as singletons. The study, taken as a whole, reports: Clonotypes of TCR beta that were HLA-C-restricted and CMV-specific dominated the ex vivo response. The cumulative frequency of public TCR beta families identified carriers of CMV plus the relevant HLA.

CDR1 is ENHRY, CDR2 SYGVKD, per germline. The CDR3 runs 15 residues. Trimming took 4 bases from V and 4 from J, leaving 13 bases between them. The source of this sequence is a human donor in good health (CMV status not recorded). Some clones in this sample may be carry-over from other donors' samples. This chain connects TRBV10-3 to TRBJ2-2, with D perhaps matching TRBD2 (6 bases). Here the sequenced sample was cultured CD8+ T cells from PBMCs, taken from culture after CMV antigen stimulation. In DNA, the CDR3 is TGTGCCATCAGTGCAAACCGGGGGAGCACCGGGGAGCTGTTTTTT. Translation gives CAISANRGSTGELFF.